This TCR beta chain was profiled in a study of Graves' ophthalmopathy and Graves' hyperthyroidism. This clonotype appeared many times. Amplification from RNA transcripts yielded the TCR beta CDR3 regions. Amplification began with first-round RT-PCR using HTBI primers, then second-round multiplex PCR was performed. TCRdb re-called the multiplex PCR reads with MiXCR, one entry per CDR3 protein. The sample holds about 160,000 distinct CDR3 sequences, roughly two fifths seen once. The CDR3 spans 13 residues. Deletions cut 2 bases from V and 12 bases from J, with 19 bases between. From germline, CDR1 is GTSNPN and CDR2 SVGIG (reference sequence). CAS ≥3, NOSPECS ≥4, moderate-to-severe activity and duration under 3 months marked donors with ophthalmopathy. None of the included patients had other autoimmune diseases, uncontrolled infections, pregnancy or lactation, as these led to exclusion. The diagnostic workup employed clinical symptoms, serum thyroxine, TRAb, thyroid ultrasound and orbital computed tomography.

This sequence joins TRBV30 and TRBJ1-1; D gene uncertain. The sequenced material came from peripheral blood. This clonotype was sampled from a man aged 25 to 40 with Graves' ophthalmopathy. The CDR3 here is CAWSFVASWGTFF. The CDR3 DNA follows: TGTGCCTGGAGTTTCGTTGCCTCTTGGGGAACTTTCTTT.